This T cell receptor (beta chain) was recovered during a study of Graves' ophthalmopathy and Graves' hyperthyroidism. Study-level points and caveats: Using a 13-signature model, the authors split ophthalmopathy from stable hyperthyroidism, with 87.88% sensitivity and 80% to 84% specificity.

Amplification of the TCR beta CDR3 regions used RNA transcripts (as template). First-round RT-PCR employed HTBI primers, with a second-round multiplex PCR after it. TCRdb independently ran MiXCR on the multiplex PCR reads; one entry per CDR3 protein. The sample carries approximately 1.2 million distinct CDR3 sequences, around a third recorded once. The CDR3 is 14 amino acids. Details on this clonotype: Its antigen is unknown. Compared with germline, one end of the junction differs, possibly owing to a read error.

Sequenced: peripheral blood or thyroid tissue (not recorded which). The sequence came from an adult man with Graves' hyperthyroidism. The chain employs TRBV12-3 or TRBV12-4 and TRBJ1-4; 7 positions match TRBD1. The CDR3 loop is CTSRGTATNEKLFF. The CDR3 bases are TGTACCAGCAGGGGGACCGCAACTAATGAAAAACTGTTTTTT.